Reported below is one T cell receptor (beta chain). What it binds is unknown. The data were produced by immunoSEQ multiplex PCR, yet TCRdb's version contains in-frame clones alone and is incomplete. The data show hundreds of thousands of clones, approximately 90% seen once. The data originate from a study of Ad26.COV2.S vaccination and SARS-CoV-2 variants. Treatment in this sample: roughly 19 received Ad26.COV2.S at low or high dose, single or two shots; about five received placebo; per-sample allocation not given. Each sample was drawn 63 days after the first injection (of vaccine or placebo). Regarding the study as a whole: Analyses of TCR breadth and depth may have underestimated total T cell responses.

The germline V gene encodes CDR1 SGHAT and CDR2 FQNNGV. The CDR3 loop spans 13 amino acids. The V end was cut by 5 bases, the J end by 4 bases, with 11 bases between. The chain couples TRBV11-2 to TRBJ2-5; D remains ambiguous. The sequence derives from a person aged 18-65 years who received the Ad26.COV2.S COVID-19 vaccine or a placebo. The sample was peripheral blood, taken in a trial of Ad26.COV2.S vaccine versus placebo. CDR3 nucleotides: TGTGCCAGCAGCGTTCCCTGGGGAGAGACCCAGTACTTC. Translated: CASSVPWGETQYF.